The 21 T cell receptor beta chains below were found in one sample sequenced in a study of T cell changes during pregnancy in multiple sclerosis. Profiling relied on immunoSEQ multiplex PCR, and the TCRdb table lists in-frame clones only, not all of them. The sample comprises about 47,000 clones, approximately 90% of which are singletons, and about 2% rests with the top ten. This sample comprised peripheral blood, obtained in the first trimester of pregnancy. The receptor set was obtained from a female donor with multiple sclerosis, enrolled in a pregnancy study.

The chain combines TRBV5-1 with TRBJ2-5, with D maybe TRBD2 (6 bases). Deletions cut 3 bases from V and 0 bases from J, with 9 bases between. This CDR3 has 14 amino acids. Germline values: CDR1 SGHRS, CDR2 YFSETQ. CDR3 loop: CASSSGSHQETQYF. The DNA of the CDR3 is TGCGCCAGCAGCTCCGGGAGCCACCAAGAGACCCAGTACTTC. Variable domain in full (rest from reference TRBV5-1 and TRBJ2-5): KAGVTQTPRYLIKTRGQQVTLSCSPISGHRSVSWYQQTPGQGLQFLFEYFSETQRNKGNFPGRFSGRQFSNSRSEMNVSTLELGDSALYLCASSSGSHQETQYFGPGTRLLVL.

The J gene is TRBJ2-2, the V gene TRBV2; TRBD2 matches 9 bases. Germline assignment: CDR1 SNHLY and CDR2 FYNNEI. The CDR3 loop spans 14 amino acids. V was clipped by 7 bases and J by 7 bases; unmatched bases: 7. The CDR3 region is CASKARGGIGELFF. The CDR3 region has the DNA TGTGCCAGCAAGGCGCGGGGGGGCATCGGGGAGCTGTTTTTT.

V usage is TRBV29-1 and J usage is TRBJ2-1; D gene unclear. Trimming cost V 4 bases and J 0 bases, with 7 bases left between them. Germline CDR1 reads SQVTM; CDR2 reads ANQGSEA. CDR3 size: 13 residues. The CDR3 sequence is CSVGPDSYNEQFF. CDR3 DNA: TGCAGCGTTGGGCCAGACTCCTACAATGAGCAGTTCTTC.

This clone rates as medium-sized (0.01 to 0.1%). The CDR3 nucleotides read TGTGCCATCAGTGAGGGGACAGGGGACTCTGAAGCTTTCTTT. It translates to CAISEGTGDSEAFF. The chain recombines TRBV10-3 with TRBJ1-1; 10 nucleotides match TRBD1. V shed 2 bases and J 6 bases; nucleotides not matched to a gene: 3. Germline CDR1 ENHRY, CDR2 SYGVKD. The CDR3 loop spans 14 amino acids.

The gene calls are TRBV6-4 and TRBJ1-1; D possibly corresponds to TRBD1 (5 bases). Germline values: CDR1 MRHNA, CDR2 SNTAGT. Trimming took off 6 bases at V and 5 bases at J, with 13 bases between the two ends. The length of the CDR3 is 13 residues. The CDR3 DNA follows: TGTGCCAGCAGCTCGATGGGGGGAACTGAAGCTTTCTTT. Protein: CASSSMGGTEAFF.

The chain uses TRBV5-4 and TRBJ2-1; 12 bases align to TRBD2. J was trimmed by 10 bases and V by 3 bases; bases with no gene match: 8. The CDR3 is 15 amino acids. Germline V lookup: CDR1 SGHNT, CDR2 YYREEE (reference sequence). The CDR3 nucleotides read TGTGCCAGCAGCTCAATGGGACTAGCGGGTAAAGAGCAGTTCTTC. It is translated as CASSSMGLAGKEQFF.

This chain links TRBV6-1 with TRBJ2-3; 8 bases are shared with TRBD2. The V segment lost 7 bases and the J segment 5 bases; nucleotides outside the gene matches: 8. The CDR3 consists of 14 residues. CDR1 and CDR2 from the germline V gene are MNHNS and SASEGT. CDR3 residues: CASTLRGAGDTQYF. The CDR3, as DNA: TGTGCCAGCACCCTGCGGGGGGCGGGAGATACGCAGTATTTT.

V is TRBV5-1 and J is TRBJ1-4, with TRBD1 as a possible D gene (5 bases). The CDR3 runs to 14 residues. The V gene lost 1 base and the J gene lost 8 bases, with 12 bases spanning the gap. CDR1 and CDR2 (germline): SGHRS, YFSETQ. This CDR3 is CASSLKGPDEKLFF. For the CDR3, the DNA is TGCGCCAGCAGCTTGAAGGGGCCAGACGAAAAACTGTTTTTT.

The chain carries TRBV7-6 and TRBJ2-5, with D perhaps matching TRBD2 (5 bases). V shed 5 bases and J shed 5 bases, with 18 bases lying between them. The CDR3 consists of 15 residues. The germline V gene has CDR1 SGHVS and CDR2 FNYEAQ. In DNA form, the CDR3 reads TGTGCCAGCAGCCCCGGAAAACGACTATGGGAGACCCAGTACTTC. Its translation: CASSPGKRLWETQYF.

Only a few counts were recorded for this clone. The CDR3 DNA reads TGTGCCAGCAGCTTAGCGGAGGGGGCGTGGAACATTCAGTACTTC. Amino acid sequence: CASSLAEGAWNIQYF. This rearrangement joins TRBV7-8 to TRBJ2-4; weak D call: TRBD1 (7 bases). Germline-derived CDR1 and CDR2 are SGHVS and FQNEAQ. V lost 0 bases and J 7 bases, leaving 13 bases between the germline ends. The CDR3 runs 15 residues.

The chain links TRBV7-2 to TRBJ1-1; 7 bases are a match to TRBD1. This CDR3 comprises 13 residues. CDR1 is SGHTA and CDR2 is FQGNSA in the germline V gene. After removal of 5 bases from V and 9 bases from J, the junction contained 9 bases not matched to a gene. CDR3 bases: TGTGCCAGCAGCAAGGAGTACAGGGGCAAAGCTTTCTTT. It codes for CASSKEYRGKAFF.

V is TRBV5-1 and J is TRBJ2-1; a possible D gene is TRBD2 (6 bases). In germline, CDR1 is SGHRS, CDR2 YFSETQ. The CDR3 consists of 15 residues. Trimming removed 0 bases at V and 5 bases at J, with 12 bases between. CDR3 protein: CASSLVGGEDNEQFF. The DNA of the CDR3 is TGCGCCAGCAGCTTGGTCGGCGGGGAGGACAATGAGCAGTTCTTC. Variable domain in full (rest from reference TRBV5-1 and TRBJ2-1): KAGVTQTPRYLIKTRGQQVTLSCSPISGHRSVSWYQQTPGQGLQFLFEYFSETQRNKGNFPGRFSGRQFSNSRSEMNVSTLELGDSALYLCASSLVGGEDNEQFFGPGTRLTVL.

The chain employs TRBV5-5 and TRBJ1-2; TRBD1 aligns across 8 bases. The CDR3 consists of 14 residues. After removal of 1 base from V and 7 bases from J, the junction contained 6 bases not matched to a gene. Germline CDR1 is SGHKS and CDR2 is YYEKEE (reference sequence). CDR3 sequence reads: CASSLPGGLGGYTF. In DNA, the CDR3 is TGTGCCAGCAGCTTGCCAGGGGGCTTGGGTGGCTACACCTTC.

The chain links TRBV7-9 to TRBJ2-5, with 10 nucleotides matching TRBD2. Per germline, CDR1 SEHNR and CDR2 FQNEAQ (reference sequence). This CDR3 region has 15 residues. Trimming cost V 1 base and J 5 bases; bases outside gene matches: 4. The CDR3 bases are TGTGCCAGCAGCTTAGTAGCGGGGGGCGGGGAGACCCAGTACTTC. It encodes CASSLVAGGGETQYF. The entire variable domain, with the rest obtained from reference TRBV7-9 and TRBJ2-5, is as follows: DTGVSQNPRHKITKRGQNVTFRCDPISEHNRLYWYRQTLGQGPEFLTYFQNEAQLEKSRLLSDRFSAERPKGSFSTLEIQRTEQGDSAMYLCASSLVAGGGETQYFGPGTRLLVL.

The chain links TRBV6-1 to TRBJ2-1; D unresolved. V gave up 7 bases and J gave up 0 bases, with 13 bases separating them. The CDR3 covers 15 residues. Germline CDR1 reads MNHNS; CDR2 reads SASEGT. The CDR3 is CASTPRLISYNEQFF. The DNA of the CDR3 is TGTGCCAGCACCCCTAGACTCATCTCCTACAATGAGCAGTTCTTC.

The V and J genes are TRBV4-3 and TRBJ1-2; 8 bases map to TRBD1. Per the germline V gene, CDR1 is LGHNA and CDR2 is YSLEER. CDR3 length: 16 amino acids. Unmatched junction bases numbered 10, after V lost 0 bases and J lost 7 bases. In nucleotides, the CDR3 is TGCGCCAGCAGCCAAGACCCCGGACAGGGAGAGGGTGGCTACACCTTC. Residues: CASSQDPGQGEGGYTF.

V is TRBV6-1 and J is TRBJ2-5; D assignment may be TRBD1 or TRBD2 (5 bases each). The ends were cut back, 4 bases at V and 7 bases at J, with 16 bases in the middle. There are 14 residues in the CDR3. The germline V gene has CDR1 MNHNS and CDR2 SASEGT. The CDR3 region has the DNA TGTGCCAGCAGTGGAGCAGGGTTTGGAGGGACCCAGTACTTC. Translation gives CASSGAGFGGTQYF.

This clone was recorded a few times. The CDR3: CASSLGIQQGTEAFF. CDR3 nucleotide sequence: TGCGCCAGCAGCTTGGGCATCCAACAGGGCACTGAAGCTTTCTTT. This chain joins TRBV5-1 and TRBJ1-1, with D perhaps matching TRBD1 (6 bases). Trimming stripped 0 bases from V and 4 bases from J, with 13 bases between. Germline values: CDR1 SGHRS, CDR2 YFSETQ. The CDR3 has 15 residues.

This chain links TRBV2 with TRBJ2-7; D may be TRBD1 (6 bases). CDR3 size: 14 residues. Germline V gene lookup returns CDR1 SNHLY and CDR2 FYNNEI. Trimming removed 6 bases from V and 2 bases from J, with 14 bases in between. This CDR3 reads CASRGQTITYEQYF. The CDR3 DNA sequence: TGTGCCAGCAGAGGACAGACGATAACCTACGAGCAGTACTTC.

As DNA, the CDR3 is TGTGCCAGCAGCCGGGACAGGGGTTCAGGCGAGCAGTACTTC. Translated, it gives CASSRDRGSGEQYF. This chain connects TRBV7-2 to TRBJ2-7; TRBD1 matches at 10 bases. The CDR3 is 14 residues long. CDR1 and CDR2 (germline): SGHTA, FQGNSA. J lost 6 bases, V lost 5 bases, and 7 bases had no gene match.

This rearrangement joins TRBV9 to TRBJ1-1; D remains unclear. This CDR3 spans 14 amino acids. The ends were cut back, 4 bases at V and 8 bases at J, with 18 bases in the middle. CDR1 and CDR2 (germline): SGDLS, YYNGEE. CDR3 nucleotides: TGTGCCAGCAGCTACTTAGCCTCAGTTTCGGAAGCTTTCTTT. Protein sequence: CASSYLASVSEAFF.